The clone carrying this TCR beta chain has just one count. This entry comes from a study of control samples from healthy donors and cancer patients. Profiling relied on immunoSEQ multiplex PCR, and the TCRdb table lists in-frame clones only, not all of them. The table shows about 100,000 clones, with roughly 92% occurring only once. The CDR3 length is 13 residues. From germline, CDR1 is SQVTM and CDR2 ANQGSEA. V was shortened by 7 bases and J by 4 bases, with 16 bases between the two germline ends. Specimen: blood. The sequence derives from a human donor in good health. The donor label of this sample is uncertain. The chain is built from TRBV29-1 and TRBJ1-1; a possible D gene is TRBD1 (6 bases). The CDR3 spells CSALLGASTEAFF. The CDR3 bases are TGCAGCGCCCTGTTGGGGGCTTCCACTGAAGCTTTCTTT. Together with reference TRBV29-1 and TRBJ1-1, the CDR3 gives the full variable domain: SAVISQKPSRDICQRGTSLTIQCQVDSQVTMMFWYRQQPGQSLTLIATANQGSEATYESGFVIDKFPISRPNLTFSTLTVSNMSPEDSSIYLCSALLGASTEAFFGQGTRLTVV.